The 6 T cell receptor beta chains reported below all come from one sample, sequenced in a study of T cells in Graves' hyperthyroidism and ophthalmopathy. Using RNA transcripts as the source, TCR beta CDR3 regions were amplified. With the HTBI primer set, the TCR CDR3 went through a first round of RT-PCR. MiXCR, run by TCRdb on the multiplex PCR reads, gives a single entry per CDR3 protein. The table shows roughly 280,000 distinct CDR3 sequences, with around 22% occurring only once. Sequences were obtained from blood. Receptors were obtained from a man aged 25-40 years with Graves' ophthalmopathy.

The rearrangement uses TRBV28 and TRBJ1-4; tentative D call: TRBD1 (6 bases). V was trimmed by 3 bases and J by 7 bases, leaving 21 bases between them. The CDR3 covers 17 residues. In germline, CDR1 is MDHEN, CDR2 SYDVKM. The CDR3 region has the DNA TGTGCCAGCAGTTTTCGTCGGGGGGCGAGGGGCACTGAAAAACTGTTTTTT. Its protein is CASSFRRGARGTEKLFF.

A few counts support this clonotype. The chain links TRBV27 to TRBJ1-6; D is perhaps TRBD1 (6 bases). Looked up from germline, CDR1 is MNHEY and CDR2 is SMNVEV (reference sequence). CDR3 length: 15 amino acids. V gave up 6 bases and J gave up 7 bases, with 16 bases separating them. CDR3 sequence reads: CASRRQPQGNSPLHF. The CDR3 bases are TGTGCCAGCAGGCGACAACCTCAGGGGAATTCACCCCTCCACTTT.

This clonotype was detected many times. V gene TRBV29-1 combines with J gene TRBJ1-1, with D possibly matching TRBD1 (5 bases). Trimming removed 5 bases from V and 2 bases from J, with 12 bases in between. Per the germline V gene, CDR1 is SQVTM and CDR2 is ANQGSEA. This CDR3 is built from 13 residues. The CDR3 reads CSVNEGFNTEAFF. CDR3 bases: TGCAGCGTTAACGAGGGGTTTAACACTGAAGCTTTCTTT.

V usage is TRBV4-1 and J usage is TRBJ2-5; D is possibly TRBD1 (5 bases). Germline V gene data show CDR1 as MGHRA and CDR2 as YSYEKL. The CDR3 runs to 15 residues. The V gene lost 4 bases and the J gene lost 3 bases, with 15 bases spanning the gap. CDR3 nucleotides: TGCGCCAGCAGCCGCTATCTAGGGGATAAAGAGACCCAGTACTTC. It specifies CASSRYLGDKETQYF.

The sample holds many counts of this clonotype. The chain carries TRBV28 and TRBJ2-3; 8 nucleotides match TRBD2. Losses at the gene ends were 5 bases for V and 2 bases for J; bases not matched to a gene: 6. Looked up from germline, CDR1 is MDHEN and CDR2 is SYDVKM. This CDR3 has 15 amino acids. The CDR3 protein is CASSLSGSNTDTQYF. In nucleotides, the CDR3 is TGTGCCAGCAGTCTGAGCGGGAGTAACACAGATACGCAGTATTTT.

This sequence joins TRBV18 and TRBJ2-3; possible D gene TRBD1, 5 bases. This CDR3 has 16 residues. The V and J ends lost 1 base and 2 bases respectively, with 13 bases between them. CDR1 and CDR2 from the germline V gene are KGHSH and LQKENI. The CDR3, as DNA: TGTGCCAGCTCACCACGGGCAGGGCGCAACACAGATACGCAGTATTTT. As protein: CASSPRAGRNTDTQYF. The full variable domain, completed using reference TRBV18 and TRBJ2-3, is NAGVMQNPRHLVRRRGQEARLRCSPMKGHSHVYWYRQLPEEGLKFMVYLQKENIIDESGMPKERFSAEFPKEGPSILRIQQVVRGDSAAYFCASSPRAGRNTDTQYFGPGTRLTVL.